This TCR beta chain comes out of a study of blood T cells in healthy people across ages. Findings and caveats of the study: Naive T cell percentage showed a strong correlation with TCR beta diversity. Lack of knowledge of donor CMV status possibly confounded expanded clonotype changes.

This clonotype is a singleton in its sample. Antigen specificity is unknown. Germline CDR1 reads SGHRS; CDR2 reads YFSETQ. The CDR3 runs 14 residues. V lost 4 bases, J lost 7 bases, and 7 bases stayed unmatched. Using a J-beta primer mix together with a sample-barcoded 5' primer, a second PCR was run for 7 to 11 cycles. TCRdb independently ran MiXCR on the 5' RACE reads; one entry per CDR3 protein. This sample carries roughly 1,500,000 distinct CDR3 sequences, approximately 42% of them seen once, and the ten largest clones take roughly 8.2%. The study drew donors from healthy Caucasian individuals in Russia aged roughly 6 to 90.

This chain joins TRBV5-1 and TRBJ2-1, with 8 nucleotides matching TRBD1. The source is a young woman in good health. The sample comprised blood. The DNA for the CDR3 is TGCGCCAGCAGCCCCCAGGGGGCGGGTAATGAGCAGTTCTTC. Protein product: CASSPQGAGNEQFF.